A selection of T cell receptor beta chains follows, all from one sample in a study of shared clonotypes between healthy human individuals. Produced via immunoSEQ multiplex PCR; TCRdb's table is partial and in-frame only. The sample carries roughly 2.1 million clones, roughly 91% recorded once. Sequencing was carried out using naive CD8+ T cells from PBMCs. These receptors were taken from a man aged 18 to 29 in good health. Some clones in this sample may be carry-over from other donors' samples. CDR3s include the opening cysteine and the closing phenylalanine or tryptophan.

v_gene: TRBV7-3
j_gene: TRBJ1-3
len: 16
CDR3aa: CASGPDGGRSGNTIYF

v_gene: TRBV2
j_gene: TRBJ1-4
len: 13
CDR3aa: CASKDRLNEKLFF

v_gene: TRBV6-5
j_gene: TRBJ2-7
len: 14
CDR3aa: CASSYLGSRYEQYF

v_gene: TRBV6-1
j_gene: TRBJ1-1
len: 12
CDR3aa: CASSEASTVTFF

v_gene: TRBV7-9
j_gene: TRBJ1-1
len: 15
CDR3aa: CASSEGQGSNTEAFF

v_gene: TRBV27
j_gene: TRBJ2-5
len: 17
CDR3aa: CASSLGAGGPFFETQYF

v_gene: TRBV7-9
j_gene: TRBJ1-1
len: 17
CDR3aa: CASSPKGQAWGDTEAFF

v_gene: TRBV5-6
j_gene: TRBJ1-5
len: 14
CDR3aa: CASSLGAVGEPQHF

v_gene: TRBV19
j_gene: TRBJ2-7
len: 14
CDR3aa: CASSTPRGQNEQYF

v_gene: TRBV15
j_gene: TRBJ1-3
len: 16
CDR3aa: CATSRDREGSGNTIYF

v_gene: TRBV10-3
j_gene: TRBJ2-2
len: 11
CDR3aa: CAIRGDRELFF

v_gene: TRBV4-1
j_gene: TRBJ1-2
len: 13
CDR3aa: CASSQLGYYGYTF

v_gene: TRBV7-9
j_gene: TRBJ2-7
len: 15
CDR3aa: CASSLAGGVSYEQYF

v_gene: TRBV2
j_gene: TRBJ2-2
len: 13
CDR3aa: CASSDEDDGELFF

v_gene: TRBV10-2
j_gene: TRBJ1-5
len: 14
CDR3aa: CASSDRVGNQPQHF

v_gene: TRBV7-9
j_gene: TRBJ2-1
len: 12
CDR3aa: CASSPPGAEQFF

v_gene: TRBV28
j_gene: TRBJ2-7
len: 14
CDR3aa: CASSFSGGAYEQYF

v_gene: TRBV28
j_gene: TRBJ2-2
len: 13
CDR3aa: CASETGGTGELFF

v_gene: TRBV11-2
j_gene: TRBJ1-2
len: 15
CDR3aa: CASSSSAVWGSGYTF

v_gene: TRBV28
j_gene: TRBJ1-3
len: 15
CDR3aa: CASSPTGEDGNTIYF

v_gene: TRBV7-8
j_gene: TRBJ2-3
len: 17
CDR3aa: CASSPRLRGVLTDTQYF

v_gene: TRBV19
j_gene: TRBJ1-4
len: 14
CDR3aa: CASSAPREDEKLFF

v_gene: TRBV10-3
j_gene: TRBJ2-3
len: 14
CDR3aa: CAISASESTDTQYF

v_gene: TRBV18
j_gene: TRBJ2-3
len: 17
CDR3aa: CASSPLFEEGGTDTQYF

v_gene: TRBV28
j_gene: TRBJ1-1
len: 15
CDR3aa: CASMVLGSMNTEAFF

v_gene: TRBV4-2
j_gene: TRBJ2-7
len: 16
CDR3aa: CASSQGVRDRTYEQYF

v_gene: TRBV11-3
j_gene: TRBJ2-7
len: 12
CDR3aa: CASSLDGYEQYF

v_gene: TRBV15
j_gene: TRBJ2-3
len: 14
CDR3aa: CATSKRDSPDTQYF

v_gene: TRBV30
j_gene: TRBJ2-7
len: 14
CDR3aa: CAWRSRDRGYEQYF

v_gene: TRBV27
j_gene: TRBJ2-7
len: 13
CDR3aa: CASSRDRAYEQYF

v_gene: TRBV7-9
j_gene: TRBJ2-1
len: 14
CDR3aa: CASSLSFSHNEQFF

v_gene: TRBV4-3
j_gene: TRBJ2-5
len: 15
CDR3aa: CASSQGLNRQETQYF

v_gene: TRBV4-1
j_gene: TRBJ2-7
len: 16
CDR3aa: CASSQMGGTTAHEQYF

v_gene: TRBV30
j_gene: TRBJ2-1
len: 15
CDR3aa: CAWSVGTSGIDEQFF